A selection of T cell receptor beta chains follows, all from one sample in a study of T cells in Graves' hyperthyroidism and ophthalmopathy. TCRdb re-derived calls from the multiplex PCR reads in MiXCR, one entry per CDR3 protein. The sample has roughly 740,000 distinct CDR3 sequences, less than 20% seen once. Sequenced material: blood. Receptor source: a man aged 18 to 30 with Graves' hyperthyroidism. The CDR3 runs from the conserved cysteine through the conserved F or W. Fields, in order: clone size, V gene, CDR3 protein. Clone sizes are given selectively: once, few, many, or a class where the clone is expanded.

>-|TRBV5-1
CASSLEGFDTEAFF
>many|TRBV6-1
CASNSGRRNEQFF
>-|TRBV13
CASSFSESYQGEQFF
>-|TRBV29-1
CSVEFRRAGGSYNEQFF
>many|TRBV7-9
CASILANEQFF
>few|TRBV6-1
CASSTLWSEPQHF
>-|TRBV4-1
CASSQVQSEAFF
>-|TRBV9
CASSVGWSSYNEQFF
>many|TRBV11-1
CASSLVGSGRYTEAFF
>-|TRBV12-3/TRBV12-4
CASSMMRDRGILLWSNQPQHF
>many|TRBV9
CASSVAGTGGGTGELFF
>many|TRBV28
CASSLSGRVYEQYF
>many|TRBV28
CASKERRVSGEQYF
>many|TRBV5-1
CASSLRREGDTQYF
>many|TRBV7-6
CASSPGRTDTQYF
>few|TRBV19
CASSDGAKKNTEAFF
>-|TRBV12-3/TRBV12-4
CASSLWSGDQPQHF
>-|TRBV11-3
CAGSSRGEDYEQYF
>many|TRBV7-9
CATLRGGNEQFF
>many|TRBV6-1
CASRPGTPGTQYF
>many|TRBV12-3/TRBV12-4
CASSWSLGVGTGAFF
>-|TRBV12-3/TRBV12-4
CASKRDRGGYEQYF
>-|TRBV2
CASSERRVDYEQYF
>many|TRBV20-1
CSARNEQTQYF
>many|TRBV5-1
CASSSGGLEQFF
>-|TRBV28
CASSPGLAGYSGELFF
>many|TRBV2
CASSEALPGSSYNEQFF
>few|TRBV20-1
CSASPGLAGFNEQFF
>-|TRBV20-1
CSASTQGETQYF
>many|TRBV28
CASSPIAGGGSGANVLTF
>few|TRBV27
CASSLSVGTHYEQYF
>-|TRBV12-3/TRBV12-4
CASSLASGTPHF
>many|TRBV3-2
CASSLQFF
>many|TRBV7-8
CASSSFDEQFF
>-|TRBV7-2
CASSLVGTSGSSYEQYF
>-|TRBV5-5
CASSLVWQGANGYTF
>-|TRBV5-1
CASNGQENTEAFF
>-|TRBV24-1
CATAPADASTDTQYF
>-|TRBV4-3
CASSQDATGYYEQYF